Here is one T cell receptor (beta chain) with its context. Antigen specificity is unknown. This entry is derived from a study of T-cell memory formation after mild COVID-19. Study as a whole: TCR clusters were mostly confined to one donor each.

TCRdb independently ran MiXCR on the 5' RACE reads; one entry per CDR3 protein. Altogether approximately 410,000 distinct CDR3 sequences are present, less than 25% being singletons, with the ten largest covering about 12%. The CDR3 totals 12 residues. The germline V gene has CDR1 SEHNR and CDR2 FQNEAQ (reference sequence). The V end was cut by 2 bases, the J end by 2 bases, with 4 bases between. Study-level findings and limits: Whereas later expanders leaned CD4+, clones contracting day 15 to 85 showed a balanced CD4/CD8 makeup. Mainly in CM and EM were contracting CD4+ clones; CD8+ were in EMRA. Memory cells collected pre-infection included some clones that later responded, suggesting cross-reactive memory joined.

V usage is TRBV7-9 and J usage is TRBJ2-7, with no clear D. This receptor was identified in an adult woman who had mild COVID-19 (a few samples of this study predate the infection). Cell type and time point are not known. Material for sequencing was PBMCs or a T cell subset sorted from them (not recorded which). In DNA, the CDR3 is TGTGCCAGCAGCTTACCCCCCTACGAGCAGTACTTC. Amino acid sequence: CASSLPPYEQYF.